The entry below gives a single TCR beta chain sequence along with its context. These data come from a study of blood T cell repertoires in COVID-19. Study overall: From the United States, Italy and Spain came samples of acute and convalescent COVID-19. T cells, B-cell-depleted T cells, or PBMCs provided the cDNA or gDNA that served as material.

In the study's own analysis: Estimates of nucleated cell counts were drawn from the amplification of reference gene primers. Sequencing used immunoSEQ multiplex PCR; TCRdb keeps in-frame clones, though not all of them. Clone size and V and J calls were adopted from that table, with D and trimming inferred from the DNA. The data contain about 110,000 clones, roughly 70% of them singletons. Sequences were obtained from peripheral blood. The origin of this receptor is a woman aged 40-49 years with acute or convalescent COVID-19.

The CDR3 bases are TGCAGCGTTGCACGACAGGGGTTCACAGATACGCAGTATTTT. Amino acids: CSVARQGFTDTQYF. The chain uses TRBV29-1 and TRBJ2-3; 8 bases line up with TRBD1. This CDR3 is built from 14 residues. V dropped 4 bases and J dropped 2; count of bases not matched to a gene: 5. Germline V gene data show CDR1 as SQVTM and CDR2 as ANQGSEA.